A selection of T cell receptor beta chains follows, all from one sample in a study of blood T cells in healthy people across ages. TCRdb called the 5' RACE reads again in MiXCR, with one record for every CDR3 protein. The table shows around 1,000,000 distinct CDR3 sequences, with approximately 26% occurring only once. These sequences were also reported in another study, on T cells of mothers and their children.

The sequencing input was blood. The source of these receptors is a girl aged 2-10 years in good health. CDR3s include the opening cysteine and the closing phenylalanine or tryptophan. A D gene is named only where the DNA matches it firmly. The listing skips clone size in some rows; elsewhere it reads once, few, many or a size class.

TRBV6-1	TRBJ1-2	12	.	.	CASTYGTSGYAF	TGTGCCAGCACCTACGGCACATCTGGCTACGCCTTC
TRBV24-1	TRBJ2-2	16	.	.	CATSVSGASNTGELFF	TGTGCCACCAGTGTATCGGGAGCTTCAAACACCGGGGAGCTGTTTTTT
TRBV18	TRBJ2-3	15	.	.	CASSPVVVSTDTQYF	TGTGCCAGCTCACCCGTGGTAGTTAGCACAGATACGCAGTATTTT
TRBV28	TRBJ1-4	14	.	few	CAIRKQGFVEKLFF	TGTGCCATACGGAAGCAGGGTTTTGTGGAAAAACTGTTTTTT
TRBV29-1	TRBJ2-7	13	TRBD1	.	CSVLGQGSYEQYF	TGCAGCGTTTTGGGACAGGGGTCCTACGAGCAGTACTTC
TRBV29-1	TRBJ2-1	13	.	.	CSTDRGGNNEQFF	TGCAGCACTGATAGGGGGGGGAACAATGAGCAGTTCTTC
TRBV10-3	TRBJ2-3	14	.	.	CAISEETLTDTQYF	TGTGCCATCAGTGAGGAAACACTCACAGATACGCAGTATTTT
TRBV29-1	TRBJ2-2	13	.	.	CSVEDAGPGELFF	TGCAGCGTTGAAGATGCGGGCCCCGGGGAGCTGTTTTTT
TRBV29-1	TRBJ2-7	13	TRBD1	.	CGVSEQGAHEQYF	TGCGGCGTTTCCGAACAGGGGGCCCACGAGCAGTACTTC
TRBV18	TRBJ2-5	15	.	few	CASSPPLQNQETQYF	TGTGCCAGCTCACCTCCACTACAGAACCAAGAGACCCAGTACTTC
TRBV7-3	TRBJ1-1	15	.	.	CASSLGASGRVEAFF	TGTGCCAGCAGCTTAGGCGCCTCAGGAAGAGTCGAAGCTTTCTTT
TRBV15	TRBJ2-2	15	.	.	CATSRDGGSTGELFF	TGTGCCACCAGCAGAGATGGCGGCAGCACCGGGGAGCTGTTTTTT
TRBV5-1	TRBJ1-2	18	.	.	CASSLGAREFVGGYGHTF	TGCGCCAGCAGCTTGGGTGCCAGGGAGTTCGTCGGGGGGTATGGCCACACCTTC
TRBV7-2	TRBJ2-5	14	TRBD2	few	CASSLFSSGRAQYF	TGTGCCAGCAGCTTGTTTTCTAGCGGGAGGGCCCAGTACTTC
TRBV18	TRBJ2-5	13	.	few	CASSPASAETQYF	TGTGCCAGCTCACCAGCCTCAGCAGAGACCCAGTACTTC
TRBV9	TRBJ2-1	16	TRBD1	.	CASSAVAGGPYNERFF	TGTGCCAGCAGCGCAGTGGCAGGGGGTCCCTACAATGAGCGGTTCTTC
TRBV2	TRBJ1-4	13	TRBD1	.	CASSYDRGEKLFF	TGTGCCAGCAGTTACGACAGGGGAGAAAAACTGTTTTTT
TRBV2	TRBJ2-1	16	.	.	CASSVPVGSSYNEQFF	TGTGCCAGCAGTGTCCCCGTCGGGAGCTCCTACAATGAGCAGTTCTTC
TRBV13	TRBJ1-2	13	TRBD1	.	CASSYGDRVGYTF	TGTGCCAGCAGCTATGGGGACAGGGTTGGCTACACCTTC
TRBV20-1	TRBJ2-1	15	TRBD2	few	CSAVTSPSSYNEQFF	TGCAGTGCCGTGACTAGCCCGAGCTCCTACAATGAGCAGTTCTTC
TRBV20-1	TRBJ2-1	15	TRBD1	few	CSARLPGTDSNEQFF	TGCAGTGCCCGACTGCCCGGGACAGACTCCAATGAGCAGTTCTTC
TRBV2	TRBJ2-1	12	.	few	CASSEKWYEQFF	TGTGCCAGCAGTGAAAAATGGTATGAGCAGTTCTTC
TRBV27	TRBJ2-5	13	.	few	CASSLWIGETQYF	TGTGCCAGCAGTTTATGGATTGGGGAGACCCAGTACTTC
TRBV7-6	TRBJ1-6	15	.	few	CASSPGSFYNSPLHF	TGTGCCAGCAGCCCAGGGTCCTTCTATAATTCACCCCTCCACTTT
TRBV2	TRBJ2-4	14	.	many	CASRGDSAKNIQYF	TGTGCCAGCAGGGGCGACTCAGCCAAAAACATTCAGTACTTC
TRBV6-1	TRBJ2-7	16	.	once	CASSRRWEASTSEQYF	TGTGCCAGCAGCCGACGGTGGGAAGCCTCTACGAGCGAGCAGTACTTC
TRBV20-1	TRBJ1-1	13	.	.	CSARGERNTEAFF	TGCAGTGCTAGGGGTGAAAGGAACACTGAAGCTTTCTTT
TRBV11-2	TRBJ2-5	15	.	few	CASSLLSPRQETQYF	TGTGCCAGCAGCTTACTCTCCCCCCGCCAAGAGACCCAGTACTTC
TRBV29-1	TRBJ2-7	15	TRBD1	once	CSVLGRDRDPYEQYF	TGCAGCGTTTTAGGTAGGGACAGAGACCCCTACGAGCAGTACTTC